This passage covers 18 T cell receptor beta chains from one sample sequenced in a study of blood T cell repertoires in COVID-19. Assay: immunoSEQ multiplex PCR; the TCRdb copy retains only in-frame clones and omits some. The sample has around 700,000 clones; 75% to 90% are singletons. Sequencing input: peripheral blood. These receptors were collected from a woman younger than 30 with acute or convalescent COVID-19.

This sequence joins TRBV9 and TRBJ1-2, with D maybe TRBD1 (6 bases). The CDR3 spans 14 residues. CDR1 SGDLS and CDR2 YYNGEE come from the germline V gene. V was clipped by 3 bases and J by 8 bases, with 17 bases between them. In DNA form, the CDR3 reads TGTGCCAGCAGCGCCGACGACAGGCCAGCGGGCTACACCTTC. Its translation is CASSADDRPAGYTF.

The chain combines TRBV7-6 with TRBJ1-6; D is unresolved. Germline lookup yields CDR1 SGHVS and CDR2 FNYEAQ. V was pared by 1 base and J by 9 bases, with 7 bases between. CDR3 length: 13 amino acids. CDR3 sequence reads: CASSLDRGSPLHF. In nucleotides, the CDR3 is TGTGCCAGCAGCTTAGACCGGGGTTCACCCCTCCACTTT. Based on the CDR3 plus reference TRBV7-6 and TRBJ1-6, the full variable domain is GAGVSQSPRYKVTKRGQDVALRCDPISGHVSLYWYRQALGQGPEFLTYFNYEAQQDKSGLPNDRFSAERPEGSISTLTIQRTEQRDSAMYRCASSLDRGSPLHFGNGTRLTVT.

Note on this clone: Other DNA sequences from this sample encode an identical CDR3 as well. This chain connects TRBV5-1 to TRBJ1-5; D remains unclear. Germline CDR1 is SGHRS and CDR2 is YFSETQ. V was clipped by 4 bases and J by 4 bases, with 12 bases between them. The CDR3 runs 14 residues. The CDR3 loop reads CASSREGGNQPQHF. The DNA for the CDR3 is TGCGCCAGCAGCAGGGAGGGCGGTAATCAGCCCCAGCATTTT.

The genes are TRBV6-5 and TRBJ1-6; TRBD1 agrees at 8 bases. Germline CDR1 MNHEY, CDR2 SVGAGI. The CDR3 is made up of 14 amino acids. Losses at the gene ends were 8 bases for V and 3 bases for J; bases not matched to a gene: 3. The CDR3 DNA is TGTGCCAGCGGGACAGGCGGCTATAATTCACCCCTCCACTTT. Amino acids: CASGTGGYNSPLHF.

V gene TRBV9 combines with J gene TRBJ1-2; unclear D gene. The germline V gene encodes CDR1 SGDLS and CDR2 YYNGEE. The ends were cut back, 2 bases at V and 2 bases at J, with 7 bases in the middle. This CDR3 spans 13 amino acids. The CDR3 spells CASSVGRNYGYTF. CDR3 DNA sequence: TGTGCCAGCAGCGTCGGGAGAAACTATGGCTACACCTTC. The full variable domain, its missing parts supplied by reference TRBV9 and TRBJ1-2, is DSGVTQTPKHLITATGQRVTLRCSPRSGDLSVYWYQQSLDQGLQFLIQYYNGEERAKGNILERFSAQQFPDLHSELNLSSLELGDSALYFCASSVGRNYGYTFGSGTRLTVV.

The chain is built from TRBV11-2 and TRBJ2-2; 8 bases agree with TRBD1. CDR1 and CDR2 (germline): SGHAT, FQNNGV. Trimming at V came to 4 bases and at J to 13 bases, leaving 8 bases not matched to a gene. There are 13 residues in the CDR3. This chain's CDR3 is CASSSGQGGGLFF. CDR3 DNA sequence: TGTGCCAGCAGCTCCGGACAGGGCGGAGGGCTGTTTTTT.

About this clone itself: The sample has other DNA sequences that encode this CDR3 too. J is TRBJ1-1 and V is TRBV19; the match to TRBD1 covers 8 bases. From germline, CDR1 is LNHDA and CDR2 SQIVND (reference sequence). The CDR3 consists of 13 residues. V lost 8 bases to trimming and J lost 1 base; unmatched junction nucleotides: 3. The DNA for the CDR3 is TGTGCCAGTCGTGGACAGGGGAACACTGAAGCTTTCTTT. Translating gives CASRGQGNTEAFF.

The chain joins TRBV12-5 to TRBJ1-3; no clear D. The CDR3 is 14 residues long. Trimming removed 0 bases from V and 4 bases from J, with 7 bases in between. The germline V gene encodes CDR1 LGHNT and CDR2 FRNRAP. The CDR3 region is CASGLVRRGNTIYF. CDR3 in DNA: TGTGCTAGTGGTTTGGTACGCAGGGGAAACACCATATATTTT.

The chain has TRBV18 and TRBJ2-1, with a weak D call TRBD1 (5 bases). This CDR3 is built from 14 residues. The ends were cut back, 5 bases at V and 6 bases at J, with 14 bases in the middle. Looked up from germline, CDR1 is KGHSH and CDR2 is LQKENI. The DNA for the CDR3 is TGTGCCAGCTCAGGGGCCCAACAGGTCAATGAGCAGTTCTTC. This sequence encodes CASSGAQQVNEQFF.

The chain has TRBV6-6 and TRBJ1-5; tentatively, D is TRBD1 (6 bases). V lost 0 bases and J lost 6, with 12 bases in between. The length of the CDR3 is 15 residues. Germline CDR1 is MNHNY and CDR2 is SVGAGI (reference sequence). CDR3 bases: TGTGCCAGCAGTTACTCGATTGGGGGCAGTCAGCCCCAGCATTTT. Protein product: CASSYSIGGSQPQHF.

The V call is TRBV11-2, the J call TRBJ1-3; no definite D call. Looked up from germline, CDR1 is SGHAT and CDR2 is FQNNGV. V lost 6 bases to trimming and J lost 6 bases, with 15 bases between them. This CDR3 spans 14 amino acids. This CDR3 is CASREIPTLNTIYF. Written as DNA, the CDR3 is TGTGCCAGCAGGGAGATTCCCACATTAAACACCATATATTTT.

V gene TRBV10-3 combines with J gene TRBJ1-3; no clear D. The CDR3 length is 13 residues. V was cut by 4 bases and J by 4 bases, with 8 bases left in between. CDR1 is ENHRY and CDR2 is SYGVKD in the germline V gene. This CDR3 reads CAISAAGGNTIYF. In DNA, the CDR3 is TGTGCCATCAGTGCTGCGGGCGGAAACACCATATATTTT.

Only a few counts were recorded for this clone. The chain couples TRBV3-1 (or the pseudogene TRBV3-2) to TRBJ2-2; 9 positions match TRBD2. The CDR3 covers 17 residues. Trimming at V came to 2 bases and at J to 0 bases, leaving 4 bases not matched to a gene. Germline V gene sequence: CDR1 LGHDT, CDR2 YNNKEL (reference sequence). CDR3 residues: CASSQRSGGPNTGELFF. Written as DNA, the CDR3 is TGTGCCAGCAGCCAAAGGAGCGGGGGGCCGAACACCGGGGAGCTGTTTTTT.

The chain joins TRBV5-1 to TRBJ1-1; 8 bases align to TRBD1. The CDR3 runs 13 residues. Trimming took 2 bases from V and 9 from J; bases not matched to a gene: 6. The germline V gene has CDR1 SGHRS and CDR2 YFSETQ. CDR3 nucleotide sequence: TGCGCCAGCAGCTTTCGGGGGACAGGTAAAGCTTTCTTT. Translated: CASSFRGTGKAFF.

This clone came up once. V usage is TRBV27 and J usage is TRBJ1-2, with a tentative D call TRBD1 (5 bases). This CDR3 spans 12 amino acids. Germline V lookup: CDR1 MNHEY, CDR2 SMNVEV (reference sequence). V lost 7 bases and J 5 bases, leaving 11 bases between the germline ends. The CDR3 loop reads CASTSEGYGYTF. For the CDR3, the DNA is TGTGCCAGCACTTCGGAGGGGTATGGCTACACCTTC.

V usage is TRBV3-1 (or the pseudogene TRBV3-2) and J usage is TRBJ2-2, with 12 bases lining up with TRBD1. The trim removed 4 bases at V and 4 bases at J, leaving 10 bases unmatched. This CDR3 contains 18 residues. Germline V gene lookup returns CDR1 LGHDT and CDR2 YNNKEL (reference sequence). The DNA for the CDR3 is TGTGCCAGCAGCCCTGGGACAGGGGGCTTCCGTGGCACCGGGGAGCTGTTTTTT. Translating it yields CASSPGTGGFRGTGELFF.

V gene TRBV18 combines with J gene TRBJ2-7, with 7 bases fitting TRBD1. CDR3 length: 16 residues. The V gene end was trimmed by 5 bases and the J gene end by 2 bases; junction bases not matched to a gene: 12. Germline V gene lookup returns CDR1 KGHSH and CDR2 LQKENI. CDR3 bases: TGTGCCAGCTCAGACGCCGACAGGGTTCCTCCCTACGAGCAGTACTTC. Translation: CASSDADRVPPYEQYF.

This sequence joins TRBV6-2 or TRBV6-3 and TRBJ2-2, with D perhaps TRBD2 (7 bases). CDR3 length: 16 residues. V lost 2 bases to trimming and J lost 4 bases, with 14 bases between them. The germline gives CDR1 MNHEY, CDR2 SVGEGT. CDR3 bases: TGTGCCAGCAGTTACGGGGGGGGCCAATTCACCGGGGAGCTGTTTTTT. It specifies CASSYGGGQFTGELFF.